This TCR beta chain originates from a study of PD-1 blockade in classical Hodgkin lymphoma. Study outcomes and limitations: Nivolumab starters within 1 year of ASCT were excluded. By C4D1, diversity of CD4+ TCRs had risen significantly, whereas that of CD8+ TCRs had not. Complete responders entered with baseline diversity on par with newly diagnosed patients, the results showed.

The protocol was immunoSEQ multiplex PCR, while the TCRdb copy is restricted to in-frame clones and leaves out a portion. The profile shows about 66,000 clones, 70% to 80% of them singletons. On this clone itself: Its antigen is currently unknown.

All patients experienced relapse after autologous stem cell transplantation, and brentuximab vedotin exposure was variable. Relapsed/refractory classical Hodgkin lymphoma patients had complete, partial or progressive responses. The CDR3 is made up of 12 amino acids. Looked up from germline, CDR1 is SGHDT and CDR2 is YYEEEE. V was shortened by 4 bases and J by 1 base, with 6 bases between the two germline ends. The clonotype was recovered from a human donor with classical Hodgkin lymphoma. The sequences come from peripheral blood mononuclear cells (PBMCs), collected before the second cycle of nivolumab. V gene TRBV5-6 combines with J gene TRBJ2-7; the D is unclear. This CDR3 is CASSVGSYEQYF. The CDR3 bases are TGTGCCAGCAGCGTTGGATCCTACGAGCAGTACTTC.